One T cell receptor (beta chain) is described in this entry. The antigen is undetermined. Germline CDR1 reads SNHLY; CDR2 reads FYNNEI. Trimming took 2 bases from V and 6 from J, leaving 10 bases between them. This CDR3 has 14 residues. The record originates from a study of cytomegalovirus exposure and HLA in healthy donors. Looking at the study overall: In terms of ancestry, the Caucasian-associated cluster contained 81% of the approximately 400 genotyped donors. Broader study findings: In a later analysis, TCR beta V- and J-gene trimming was associated with a missense DCLRE1C variant. Upon later analysis, HLA-associated TCR beta chains proved more clonally expanded than other, equally common chains. Per a prior analysis, the majority of TCR beta V segments were productive roughly 87% or roughly 30% of the time.

The PCR was carried out with 60 Vbeta primers and 13 Jbeta primers. Produced via immunoSEQ multiplex PCR; TCRdb's table is partial and in-frame only. The sample includes 80,000 to 95,000 clones, 60% to 80% of them seen just once. The clonotype originates from a woman between 45 and 65 years old in good health and CMV-seropositive. Sequenced sample: PBMCs. This chain joins TRBV2 and TRBJ2-2; D is perhaps TRBD2 (6 bases). CDR3 sequence: CASSELGGAGELFF. The CDR3 coding sequence is TGTGCCAGCAGTGAATTAGGAGGGGCCGGGGAGCTGTTTTTT.